This entry concerns a single T cell receptor beta chain. The entry originates in a study of blood T cell repertoires in COVID-19. About the research overall: The study drew acute and convalescent COVID-19 samples from the United States, Italy and Spain. Sources were T cells, B-cell-depleted T cells, or PBMCs; the material itself was cDNA or gDNA.

The V end lost 5 bases, the J end lost 6 bases, and 10 bases lay between the germline ends. This CDR3 contains 11 residues. CDR1 is DFQATT and CDR2 is SNEGSKA in the germline V gene (reference sequence). Enrolment of Seattle patients took place during active infection, and they were followed longitudinally. Using immunoSEQ multiplex PCR, the repertoire was profiled, and TCRdb retains in-frame clones only, with some absent. Seen here are 150,000 or so clones, approximately 83% observed once, and the top ten hold approximately 8%. The chain joins TRBV20-1 to TRBJ1-1; perhaps TRBD1 as D (6 bases). This TCR came from an older woman with COVID-19, enrolled during active disease. Sequencing was carried out using peripheral blood. This chain's CDR3 is CSARYRAEAFF. The CDR3 nucleotides read TGCAGTGCTCGGTACAGGGCTGAAGCTTTCTTT.